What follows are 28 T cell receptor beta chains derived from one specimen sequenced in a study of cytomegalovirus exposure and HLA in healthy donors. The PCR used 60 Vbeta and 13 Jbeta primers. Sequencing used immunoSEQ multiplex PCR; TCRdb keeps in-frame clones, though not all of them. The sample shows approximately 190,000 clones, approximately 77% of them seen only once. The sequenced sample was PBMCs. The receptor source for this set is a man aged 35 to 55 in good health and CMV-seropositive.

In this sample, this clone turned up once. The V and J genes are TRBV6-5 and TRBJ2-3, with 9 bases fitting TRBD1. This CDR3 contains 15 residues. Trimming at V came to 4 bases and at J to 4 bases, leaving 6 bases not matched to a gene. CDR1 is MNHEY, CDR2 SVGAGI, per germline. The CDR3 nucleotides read TGTGCCAGCAGTTTCACCGGGACAGGGTCAGATACGCAGTATTTT. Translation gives CASSFTGTGSDTQYF.

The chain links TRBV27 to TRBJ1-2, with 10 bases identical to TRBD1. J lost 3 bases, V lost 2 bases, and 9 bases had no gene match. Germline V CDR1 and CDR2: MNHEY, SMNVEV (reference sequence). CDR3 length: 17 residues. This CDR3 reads CASSLNDRGRLDYGYTF. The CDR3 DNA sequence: TGTGCCAGCAGTTTAAACGACAGGGGGCGCCTAGACTATGGCTACACCTTC.

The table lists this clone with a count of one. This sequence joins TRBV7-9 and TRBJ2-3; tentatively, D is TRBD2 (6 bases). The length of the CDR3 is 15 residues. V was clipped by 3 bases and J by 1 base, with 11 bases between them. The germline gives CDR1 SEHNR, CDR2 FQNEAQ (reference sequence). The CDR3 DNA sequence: TGTGCCAGCAGCTTTTGGGGGGAGCGCACAGATACGCAGTATTTT. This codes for CASSFWGERTDTQYF.

Here the CDR3 reads CASSDGTGQTDTQYF. CDR3 bases: TGCGCCAGCAGCGATGGGACAGGACAAACAGATACGCAGTATTTT. V gene TRBV5-1 combines with J gene TRBJ2-3, with TRBD1 identical over 8 bases. In germline, CDR1 is SGHRS, CDR2 YFSETQ. The V and J ends lost 4 bases and 3 bases, in that order; junction bases with no gene match: 7. The CDR3 is 15 amino acids.

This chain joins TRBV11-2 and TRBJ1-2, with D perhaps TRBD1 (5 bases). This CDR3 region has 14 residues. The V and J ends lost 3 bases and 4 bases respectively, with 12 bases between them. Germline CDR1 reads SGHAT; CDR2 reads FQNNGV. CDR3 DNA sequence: TGTGCCAGCAGCTTCGTCGGGGGGGGCTATGGCTACACCTTC. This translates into CASSFVGGGYGYTF.

The CDR3 DNA reads TGTGCCAGCAGCCACCACGCTGGGGGGGGAACAGATACGCAGTATTTT. Translating it yields CASSHHAGGGTDTQYF. This chain links TRBV4-2 with TRBJ2-3; TRBD2 aligns across 7 bases. The junction had 9 bases not matched to a gene; V was cut back by 3 bases and J by 3 bases. Germline V lookup: CDR1 LGHNA, CDR2 YNFKEQ. This CDR3 is built from 16 residues.

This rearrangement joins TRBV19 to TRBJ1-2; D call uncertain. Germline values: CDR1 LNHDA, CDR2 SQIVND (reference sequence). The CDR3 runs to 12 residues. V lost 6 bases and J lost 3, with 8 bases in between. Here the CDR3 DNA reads TGTGCCAGTAGACCCGCAGACTATGGCTACACCTTC. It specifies CASRPADYGYTF.

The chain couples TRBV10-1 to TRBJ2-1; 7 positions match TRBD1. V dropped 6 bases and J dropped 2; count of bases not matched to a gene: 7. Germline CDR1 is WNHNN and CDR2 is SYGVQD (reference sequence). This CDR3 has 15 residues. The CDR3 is CASSGQGVTYNEQFF. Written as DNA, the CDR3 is TGCGCCAGCAGCGGGCAGGGGGTAACCTACAATGAGCAGTTCTTC.

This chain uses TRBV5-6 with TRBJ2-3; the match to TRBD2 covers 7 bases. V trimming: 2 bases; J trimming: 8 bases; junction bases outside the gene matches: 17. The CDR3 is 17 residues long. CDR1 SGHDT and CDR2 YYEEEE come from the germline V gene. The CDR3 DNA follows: TGTGCCAGCAGCTTCCGACTGGGCGGGGGAGAGGTGGGTACGCAGTATTTT. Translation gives CASSFRLGGGEVGTQYF.

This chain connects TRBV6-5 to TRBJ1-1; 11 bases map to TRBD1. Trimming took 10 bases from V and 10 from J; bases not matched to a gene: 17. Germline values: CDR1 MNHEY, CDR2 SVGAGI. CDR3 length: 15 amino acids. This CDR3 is CATLDRGLPRFGAFF. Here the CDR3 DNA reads TGTGCCACCTTGGACAGGGGGCTGCCCCGTTTCGGAGCTTTCTTT.

The CDR3 nucleotides are TGTGCCAGCAGCGCCCCGGGACAGGCCTACGAGCAGTACTTC. It specifies CASSAPGQAYEQYF. V usage is TRBV9 and J usage is TRBJ2-7; 8 bases fit TRBD1. The CDR3 is 14 amino acids. V dropped 3 bases and J dropped 2; count of bases not matched to a gene: 4. The germline V gene encodes CDR1 SGDLS and CDR2 YYNGEE.

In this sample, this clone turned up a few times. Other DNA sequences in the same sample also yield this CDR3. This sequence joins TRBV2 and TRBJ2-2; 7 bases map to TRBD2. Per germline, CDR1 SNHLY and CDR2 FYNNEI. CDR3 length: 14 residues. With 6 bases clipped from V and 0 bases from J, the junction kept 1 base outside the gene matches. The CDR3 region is CASRGGSNTGELFF. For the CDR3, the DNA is TGTGCCAGCAGGGGAGGGTCGAACACCGGGGAGCTGTTTTTT. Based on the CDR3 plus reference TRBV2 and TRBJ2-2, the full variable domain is EPEVTQTPSHQVTQMGQEVILRCVPISNHLYFYWYRQILGQKVEFLVSFYNNEISEKSEIFDDQFSVERPDGSNFTLKIRSTKLEDSAMYFCASRGGSNTGELFFGEGSRLTVL.

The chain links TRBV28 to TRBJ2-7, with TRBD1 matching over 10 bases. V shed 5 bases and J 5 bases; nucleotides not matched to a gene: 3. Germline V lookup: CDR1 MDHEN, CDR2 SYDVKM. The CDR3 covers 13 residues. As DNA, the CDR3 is TGTGCCAGCAGTACTGACAGGGGGCACGAGCAGTACTTC. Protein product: CASSTDRGHEQYF.

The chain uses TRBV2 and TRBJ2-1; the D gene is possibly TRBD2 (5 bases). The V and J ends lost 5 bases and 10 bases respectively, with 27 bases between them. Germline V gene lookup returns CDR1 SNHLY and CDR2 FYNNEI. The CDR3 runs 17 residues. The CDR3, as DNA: TGTGCCAGCAGTCTCCAAAACCCTTACTCTAGCACGATCGAGCAGTTCTTC. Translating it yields CASSLQNPYSSTIEQFF. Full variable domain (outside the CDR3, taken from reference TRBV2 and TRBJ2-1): EPEVTQTPSHQVTQMGQEVILRCVPISNHLYFYWYRQILGQKVEFLVSFYNNEISEKSEIFDDQFSVERPDGSNFTLKIRSTKLEDSAMYFCASSLQNPYSSTIEQFFGPGTRLTVL.

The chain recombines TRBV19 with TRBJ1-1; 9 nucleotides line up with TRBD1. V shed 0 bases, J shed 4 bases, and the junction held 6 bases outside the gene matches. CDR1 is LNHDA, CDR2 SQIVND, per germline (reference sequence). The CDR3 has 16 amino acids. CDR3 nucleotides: TGTGCCAGTAGTATAGATCTGGGACAGGGTTCCACTGAAGCTTTCTTT. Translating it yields CASSIDLGQGSTEAFF.

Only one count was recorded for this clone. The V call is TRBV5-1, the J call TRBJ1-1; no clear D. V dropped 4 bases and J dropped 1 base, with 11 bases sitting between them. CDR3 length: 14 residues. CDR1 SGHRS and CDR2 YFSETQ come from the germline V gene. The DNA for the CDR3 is TGCGCCAGCAGCCATGAGACGGGGAACACTGAAGCTTTCTTT. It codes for CASSHETGNTEAFF.

This chain's CDR3 is CASRSLGGAKNIQYF. In DNA form, the CDR3 reads TGTGCCAGTAGATCCTTAGGGGGAGCCAAAAACATTCAGTACTTC. The V and J genes are TRBV19 and TRBJ2-4, with TRBD1 as a possible D gene (6 bases). The V end lost 6 bases, the J end lost 0 bases, and 12 bases lay between the germline ends. Germline V gives CDR1 LNHDA, CDR2 SQIVND (reference sequence). The length of the CDR3 is 15 residues.

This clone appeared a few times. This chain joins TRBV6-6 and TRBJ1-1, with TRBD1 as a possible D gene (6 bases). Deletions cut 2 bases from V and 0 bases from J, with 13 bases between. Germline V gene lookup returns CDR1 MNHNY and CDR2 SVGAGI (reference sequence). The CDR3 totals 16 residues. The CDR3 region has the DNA TGTGCCAGCAGTTACACCCAGGGGATGATGAACACTGAAGCTTTCTTT. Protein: CASSYTQGMMNTEAFF.

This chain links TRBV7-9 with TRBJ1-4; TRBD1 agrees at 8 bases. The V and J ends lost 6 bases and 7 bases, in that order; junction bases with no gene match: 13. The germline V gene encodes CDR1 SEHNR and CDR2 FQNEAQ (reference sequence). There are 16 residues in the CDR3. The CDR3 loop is CASSFRTGKEGEKLFF. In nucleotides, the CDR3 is TGTGCCAGCAGTTTTCGGACAGGGAAAGAAGGTGAAAAACTGTTTTTT. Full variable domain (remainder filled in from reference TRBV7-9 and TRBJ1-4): DTGVSQNPRHKITKRGQNVTFRCDPISEHNRLYWYRQTLGQGPEFLTYFQNEAQLEKSRLLSDRFSAERPKGSFSTLEIQRTEQGDSAMYLCASSFRTGKEGEKLFFGSGTQLSVL.

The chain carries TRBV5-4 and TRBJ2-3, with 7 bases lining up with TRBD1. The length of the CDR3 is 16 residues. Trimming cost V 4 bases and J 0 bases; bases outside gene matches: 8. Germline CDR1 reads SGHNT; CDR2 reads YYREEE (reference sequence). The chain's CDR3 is CASSPRPQGSTDTQYF. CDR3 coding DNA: TGTGCCAGCAGCCCCCGGCCACAGGGGAGCACAGATACGCAGTATTTT. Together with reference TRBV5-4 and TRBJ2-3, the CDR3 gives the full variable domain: ETGVTQSPTHLIKTRGQQVTLRCSSQSGHNTVSWYQQALGQGPQFIFQYYREEENGRGNFPPRFSGLQFPNYSSELNVNALELDDSALYLCASSPRPQGSTDTQYFGPGTRLTVL.

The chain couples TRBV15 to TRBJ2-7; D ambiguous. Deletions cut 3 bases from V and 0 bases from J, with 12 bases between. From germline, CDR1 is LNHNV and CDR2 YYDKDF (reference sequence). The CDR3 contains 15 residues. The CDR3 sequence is CATSSFRHRSYEQYF. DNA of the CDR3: TGTGCCACCAGCAGCTTCCGACACCGCTCCTACGAGCAGTACTTC. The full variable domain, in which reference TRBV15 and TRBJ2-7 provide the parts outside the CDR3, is DAMVIQNPRYQVTQFGKPVTLSCSQTLNHNVMYWYQQKSSQAPKLLFHYYDKDFNNEADTPDNFQSRRPNTSFCFLDIRSPGLGDTAMYLCATSSFRHRSYEQYFGPGTRLTVT.

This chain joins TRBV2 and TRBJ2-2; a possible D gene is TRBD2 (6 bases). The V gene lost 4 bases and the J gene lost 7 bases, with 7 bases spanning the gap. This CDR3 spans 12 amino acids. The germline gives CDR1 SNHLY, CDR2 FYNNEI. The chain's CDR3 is CASSGGVGELFF. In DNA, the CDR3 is TGTGCCAGCAGTGGGGGGGTCGGGGAGCTGTTTTTT.

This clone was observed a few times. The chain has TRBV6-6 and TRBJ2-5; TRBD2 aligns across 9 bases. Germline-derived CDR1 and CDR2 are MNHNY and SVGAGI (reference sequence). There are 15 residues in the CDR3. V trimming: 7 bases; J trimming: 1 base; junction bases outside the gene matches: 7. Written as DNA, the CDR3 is TGTGCCAGCACAAGGGCGGGGGGGGTCCAAGAGACCCAGTACTTC. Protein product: CASTRAGGVQETQYF.

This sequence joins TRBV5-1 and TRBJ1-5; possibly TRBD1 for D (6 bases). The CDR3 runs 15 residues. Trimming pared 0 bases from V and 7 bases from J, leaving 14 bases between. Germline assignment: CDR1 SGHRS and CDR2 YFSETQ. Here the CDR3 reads CASSLGTDSQQPQHF. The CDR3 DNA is TGCGCCAGCAGCTTGGGGACAGACTCACAACAGCCCCAGCATTTT.

CDR3 in DNA: TGTGCCAGCAGCCCGCAGGGGGGTCCTACTGAAGCTTTCTTT. Translating it yields CASSPQGGPTEAFF. This rearrangement joins TRBV7-2 to TRBJ1-1; TRBD1 matches at 7 bases. Looked up from germline, CDR1 is SGHTA and CDR2 is FQGNSA. The CDR3 totals 14 residues. V gave up 5 bases and J gave up 5 bases; unmatched junction bases: 8.

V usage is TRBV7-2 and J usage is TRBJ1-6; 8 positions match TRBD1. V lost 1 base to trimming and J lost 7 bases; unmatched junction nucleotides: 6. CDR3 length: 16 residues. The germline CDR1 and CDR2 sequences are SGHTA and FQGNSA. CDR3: CASSLGTGRMNSPLHF. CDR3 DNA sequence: TGTGCCAGCAGCTTAGGGACAGGGAGAATGAATTCACCCCTCCACTTT.

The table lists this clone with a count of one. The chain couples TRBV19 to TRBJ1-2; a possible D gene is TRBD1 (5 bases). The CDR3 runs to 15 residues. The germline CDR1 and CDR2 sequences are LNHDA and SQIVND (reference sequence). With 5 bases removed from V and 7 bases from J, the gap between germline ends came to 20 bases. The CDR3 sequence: CASSGPFRGTGGYTF. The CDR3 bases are TGTGCCAGTAGTGGCCCCTTTAGGGGAACGGGTGGCTACACCTTC.

The DNA of the CDR3 is TGTGCCAGTCAAGCGTTTATCACAGATACGCAGTATTTT. It is translated as CASQAFITDTQYF. The chain combines TRBV6-6 with TRBJ2-3; D gene uncertain. This CDR3 region has 13 residues. Trimming removed 9 bases from V and 2 bases from J, with 12 bases in between. Per the germline V gene, CDR1 is MNHNY and CDR2 is SVGAGI (reference sequence).